Listed below are T cell receptor beta chains from one sample, sequenced in a study of blood T cells in healthy people across ages. Each CDR3 protein gets one entry after TCRdb re-called the 5' RACE reads with MiXCR. Among more than 650,000 distinct CDR3 sequences listed, 22% were seen once. Sequencing used blood. The receptors were gathered from a man between 70 and 80 years old in good health. Both conserved end residues are part of each CDR3. D genes are given only for firm matches. The listing skips clone size in some rows; elsewhere it reads once, few, many or a size class.

TRBJ2-6 TRBV5-1 TRBD1 once CASSTTGGISGANVLTF TGCGCCAGCAGCACGACAGGGGGAATCTCTGGGGCCAACGTCCTGACTTTC
TRBJ2-4 TRBV5-6 NA few CASSGSKRLGFQYF TGTGCCAGCAGCGGGTCGAAGCGGCTTGGTTTTCAGTACTTC
TRBJ1-2 TRBV28 NA NA CASSKNGHLVYTF TGTGCCAGCAGTAAGAACGGACACCTGGTGTACACCTTC
TRBJ2-7 TRBV29-1 TRBD1 many CSVVTGTGGSYEQYF TGCAGCGTTGTTACCGGGACAGGGGGCTCCTACGAGCAGTACTTC
TRBJ2-1 TRBV29-1 NA few CSVEDRAFSYNEQFF TGCAGCGTTGAAGATCGAGCCTTCTCCTACAATGAGCAGTTCTTC
TRBJ2-3 TRBV27 NA NA CASSFAGDTQYF TGTGCCAGCAGTTTTGCCGGGGATACGCAGTATTTT
TRBJ2-3 TRBV24-1 NA NA CATKPGRTSTDTQYF TGTGCCACCAAGCCCGGACGGACTAGCACAGATACGCAGTATTTT
TRBJ2-1 TRBV5-1 NA few CASTPDGGTYNEQFF TGCGCCAGCACCCCGGATGGGGGGACCTACAATGAGCAGTTCTTC
TRBJ2-3 TRBV12-3/TRBV12-4 TRBD2 few CASIPGLASDTQYF TGTGCCAGCATCCCGGGACTAGCCTCAGATACGCAGTATTTT
TRBJ2-7 TRBV5-6 TRBD1 few CASSFLGQADSYEQYF TGTGCCAGCAGCTTCCTGGGACAGGCTGACTCCTACGAGCAGTACTTC
TRBJ1-4 TRBV4-2 NA few CASSQAEGKLFF TGTGCCAGCAGCCAAGCGGAGGGAAAACTGTTTTTT
TRBJ2-4 TRBV6-6 TRBD2 few CASSPPGSGGGIQYF TGTGCCAGCAGTCCCCCAGGTTCGGGAGGGGGCATTCAGTACTTC
TRBJ1-6 TRBV28 TRBD1 many CASSFPTTGAGYNSPLHF TGTGCCAGCAGTTTCCCGACGACAGGGGCCGGCTATAATTCACCCCTCCACTTT
TRBJ1-3 TRBV5-1 NA few CASSLEARGLGGNTIYF TGCGCCAGCAGCTTGGAGGCCAGGGGATTAGGTGGAAACACCATATATTTT
TRBJ1-2 TRBV27 NA NA CASSWQEGSGYTF TGTGCCAGCAGTTGGCAGGAGGGCTCTGGCTACACCTTC
TRBJ1-1 TRBV9 TRBD1 NA CASSVRGGGQGIWENTEAFF TGTGCCAGCAGCGTACGGGGGGGAGGACAGGGGATTTGGGAGAACACTGAAGCTTTCTTT
TRBJ2-5 TRBV18 NA many CASSPNLQETQYF TGTGCCAGCTCACCGAACTTGCAAGAGACCCAGTACTTC
TRBJ1-4 TRBV4-1 TRBD1 NA CASSDQGQGWTNEKLFF TGCGCCAGCAGTGACCAGGGACAGGGCTGGACTAATGAAAAACTGTTTTTT
TRBJ1-2 TRBV7-2 NA few CASSLDREAGAFYTF TGTGCCAGCAGCTTAGATCGGGAAGCCGGCGCTTTCTACACCTTC
TRBJ1-6 TRBV3-1 TRBD1 few CASSRQGSINSPLHF TGTGCCAGCAGTAGACAGGGATCAATTAATTCACCCCTCCACTTT
TRBJ2-1 TRBV20-1 NA NA CSARLYSYNEQFF TGCAGTGCGCGGCTTTATTCCTACAATGAGCAGTTCTTC
TRBJ1-2 TRBV7-9 NA many CASSAWAGSTYGYTF TGTGCCAGCAGCGCTTGGGCCGGGTCCACCTATGGCTACACCTTC
TRBJ2-5 TRBV2 TRBD1 NA CASSWDSPETQHF TGTGCCAGCAGTTGGGACAGTCCAGAGACCCAGCACTTC
TRBJ1-3 TRBV6-5 TRBD1 NA CASSPGTGVGNTIYF TGTGCCAGCAGCCCCGGGACAGGGGTTGGAAACACCATATATTTT
TRBJ1-3 TRBV20-1 NA few CSATNGGAMFSGNTIYF TGCAGTGCTACAAATGGCGGGGCTATGTTCTCTGGAAACACCATATATTTT
TRBJ1-1 TRBV5-1 NA NA CASSLDLRPYMNTEAFF TGCGCCAGCAGCTTGGACCTAAGGCCTTACATGAACACTGAAGCTTTCTTT
TRBJ1-2 TRBV29-1 NA many CSNDRGIDGYTF TGCAGCAATGATCGGGGTATCGATGGCTACACCTTC
TRBJ1-4 TRBV15 NA NA CATSRDQGPNEKLFF TGTGCCACCAGCAGAGATCAGGGGCCGAATGAAAAACTGTTTTTT
TRBJ2-6 TRBV9 NA few CASSVGEVVGANVQTF TGTGCCAGCAGCGTAGGTGAGGTCGTTGGGGCCAACGTCCAGACTTTC
TRBJ1-2 TRBV14 TRBD1 few CASSWDRGYGYTF TGTGCCAGCAGCTGGGACAGGGGCTATGGCTACACCTTC
TRBJ1-2 TRBV7-2 NA NA CASSPPRGGGYTF TGTGCCAGCAGCCCCCCGAGGGGGGGCGGCTACACCTTC
TRBJ2-4 TRBV5-1 TRBD1 NA CASSSGQDIQYF TGCGCCAGCAGCTCTGGACAGGACATTCAGTACTTC
TRBJ1-2 TRBV2 NA NA CASTRTLQTGGYTF TGTGCCAGCACTAGGACACTACAAACGGGGGGCTACACCTTC
TRBJ2-5 TRBV9 TRBD2 NA CASSVFPGGPSETQYF TGTGCCAGCAGCGTATTCCCGGGAGGGCCCTCAGAGACCCAGTACTTC
TRBJ1-5 TRBV3-1 NA few CASSQNLVADQPQHF TGTGCCAGCAGCCAAAATTTGGTCGCCGATCAGCCCCAGCATTTT
TRBJ1-2 TRBV9 NA many CASSVTGGASGYTF TGTGCCAGCAGCGTTACCGGGGGGGCCTCTGGCTACACCTTC
TRBJ1-2 TRBV7-9 TRBD1 NA CASSTGGTDYGYTF TGTGCCAGCAGCACGGGAGGGACAGACTATGGCTACACCTTC
TRBJ2-3 TRBV6-4 NA few CASSVSGAGTDTQYF TGTGCCAGCAGTGTGTCAGGGGCCGGCACAGATACGCAGTATTTT
TRBJ1-1 TRBV9 NA NA CASTPVRRTNTEAFF TGTGCCAGCACGCCAGTCCGGCGGACGAACACTGAAGCTTTCTTT
TRBJ2-3 TRBV10-3 NA NA CATGHTDTQYF TGTGCCACGGGACACACAGATACGCAGTATTTT
TRBJ2-5 TRBV3-1 NA few CASSQMSGEQETQYF TGTGCCAGCAGCCAAATGTCGGGGGAGCAAGAGACCCAGTACTTC
TRBJ2-3 TRBV4-1 TRBD2 NA CASSHSELAGADTDTQYF TGCGCCAGCAGCCATTCTGAACTAGCGGGAGCAGACACAGATACGCAGTATTTT
TRBJ1-2 TRBV7-2 NA NA CASSLYGGGYTF TGTGCCAGCAGTTTATACGGGGGTGGCTACACCTTC
TRBJ2-3 TRBV27 NA few CASRRTGTDTQYF TGTGCCAGCAGGAGGACAGGCACAGATACGCAGTATTTT
TRBJ1-1 TRBV6-6 NA few CASQDQGRGTEAFF TGTGCCAGCCAAGATCAGGGGAGAGGCACTGAAGCTTTCTTT
TRBJ2-5 TRBV29-1 NA many CSVEGLHRTQYF TGCAGCGTCGAAGGACTACATCGGACCCAGTACTTC
TRBJ2-3 TRBV15 NA few CATSLTRYTQYF TGTGCCACCAGCCTTACCCGTTATACGCAGTATTTT
TRBJ2-1 TRBV2 TRBD2 NA CASRSRTSGTYNEQFF TGTGCCAGCAGGTCTCGGACTAGCGGGACCTACAATGAGCAGTTCTTC
TRBJ2-5 TRBV28 TRBD2 NA CASSLVLASGGRQETQYF TGTGCCAGCAGTTTAGTTTTGGCTAGCGGGGGCCGACAAGAGACCCAGTACTTC
TRBJ2-5 TRBV5-1 NA few CASSVAFGSQETQYF TGCGCCAGCAGCGTGGCGTTCGGCAGCCAAGAGACCCAGTACTTC